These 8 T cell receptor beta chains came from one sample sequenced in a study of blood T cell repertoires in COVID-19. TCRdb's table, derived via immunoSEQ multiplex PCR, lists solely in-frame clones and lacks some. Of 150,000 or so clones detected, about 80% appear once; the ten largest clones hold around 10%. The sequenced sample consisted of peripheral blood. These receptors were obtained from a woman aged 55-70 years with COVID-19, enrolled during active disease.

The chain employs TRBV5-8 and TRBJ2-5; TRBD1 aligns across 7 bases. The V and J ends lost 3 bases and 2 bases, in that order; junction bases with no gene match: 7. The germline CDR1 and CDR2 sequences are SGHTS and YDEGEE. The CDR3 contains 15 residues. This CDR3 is CASSSRTGLQETQYF. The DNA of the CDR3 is TGTGCCAGCAGCTCTAGGACAGGCCTGCAAGAGACCCAGTACTTC. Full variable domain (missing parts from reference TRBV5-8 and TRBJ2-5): EAGVTQSPTHLIKTRGQQATLRCSPISGHTSVYWYQQALGLGLQFLLWYDEGEERNRGNFPPRFSGRQFPNYSSELNVNALELEDSALYLCASSSRTGLQETQYFGPGTRLLVL.

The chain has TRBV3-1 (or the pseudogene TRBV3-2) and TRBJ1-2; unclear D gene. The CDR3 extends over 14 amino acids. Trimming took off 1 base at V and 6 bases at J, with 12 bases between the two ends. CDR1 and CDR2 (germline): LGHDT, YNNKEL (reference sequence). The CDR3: CASSQVGGLNGYTF. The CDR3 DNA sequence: TGTGCCAGCAGCCAAGTCGGAGGGCTCAATGGCTACACCTTC.

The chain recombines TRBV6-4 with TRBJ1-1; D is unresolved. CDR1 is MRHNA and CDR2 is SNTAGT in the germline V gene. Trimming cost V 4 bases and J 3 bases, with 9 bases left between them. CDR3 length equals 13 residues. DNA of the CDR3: TGTGCCAGCAGTGTAGAACGGGACACTGAAGCTTTCTTT. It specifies CASSVERDTEAFF.

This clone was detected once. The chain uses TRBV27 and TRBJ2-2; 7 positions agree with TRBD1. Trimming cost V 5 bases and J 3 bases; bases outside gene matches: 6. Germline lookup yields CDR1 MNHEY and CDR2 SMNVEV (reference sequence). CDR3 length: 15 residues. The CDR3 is CASSVRQGDTGELFF. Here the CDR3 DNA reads TGTGCCAGCAGTGTACGACAGGGAGACACCGGGGAGCTGTTTTTT.

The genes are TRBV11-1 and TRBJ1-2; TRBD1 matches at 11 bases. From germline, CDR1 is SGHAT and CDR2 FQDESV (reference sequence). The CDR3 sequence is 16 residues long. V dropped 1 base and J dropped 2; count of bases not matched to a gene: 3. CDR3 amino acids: CASSLDGQGANYGYTF. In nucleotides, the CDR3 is TGTGCCAGCAGCTTAGACGGACAGGGGGCAAACTATGGCTACACCTTC.

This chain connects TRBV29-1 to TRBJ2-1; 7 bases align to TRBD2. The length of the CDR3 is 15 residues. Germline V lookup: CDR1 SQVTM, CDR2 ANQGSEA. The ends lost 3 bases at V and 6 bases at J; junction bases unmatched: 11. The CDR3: CSVDSGTTTFNEQFF. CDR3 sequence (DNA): TGCAGCGTTGATTCCGGGACTACTACATTCAATGAGCAGTTCTTC.

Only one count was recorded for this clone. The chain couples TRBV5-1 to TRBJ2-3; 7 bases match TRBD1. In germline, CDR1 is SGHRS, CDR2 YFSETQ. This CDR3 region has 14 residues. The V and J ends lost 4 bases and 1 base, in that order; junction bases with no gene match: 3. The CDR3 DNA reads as TGCGCCAGCAGCCTTGACAGGGGCACAGATACGCAGTATTTT. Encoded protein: CASSLDRGTDTQYF. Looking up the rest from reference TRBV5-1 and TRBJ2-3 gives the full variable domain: KAGVTQTPRYLIKTRGQQVTLSCSPISGHRSVSWYQQTPGQGLQFLFEYFSETQRNKGNFPGRFSGRQFSNSRSEMNVSTLELGDSALYLCASSLDRGTDTQYFGPGTRLTVL.

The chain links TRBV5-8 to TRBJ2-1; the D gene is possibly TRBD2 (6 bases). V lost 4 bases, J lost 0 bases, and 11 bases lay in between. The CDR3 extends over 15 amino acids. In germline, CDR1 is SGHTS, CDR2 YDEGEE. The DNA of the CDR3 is TGTGCCAGCAGCCAGGGACTGCACTCCTACAATGAGCAGTTCTTC. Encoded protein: CASSQGLHSYNEQFF.